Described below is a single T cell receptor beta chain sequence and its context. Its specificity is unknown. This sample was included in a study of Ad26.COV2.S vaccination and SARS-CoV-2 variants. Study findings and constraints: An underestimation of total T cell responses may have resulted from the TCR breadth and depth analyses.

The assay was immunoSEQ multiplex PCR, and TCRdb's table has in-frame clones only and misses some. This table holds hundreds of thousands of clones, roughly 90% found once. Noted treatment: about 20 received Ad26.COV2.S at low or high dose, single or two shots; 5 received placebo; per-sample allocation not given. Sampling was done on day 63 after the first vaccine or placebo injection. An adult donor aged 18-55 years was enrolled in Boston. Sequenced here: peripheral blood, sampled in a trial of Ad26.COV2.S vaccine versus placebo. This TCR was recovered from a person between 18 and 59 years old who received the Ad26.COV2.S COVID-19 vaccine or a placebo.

The CDR3 spells CASSIAGVYTEAFF. CDR3 in DNA: TGTGCCAGTAGTATAGCGGGGGTATACACTGAAGCTTTCTTT. The chain links TRBV19 to TRBJ1-1; possible D gene TRBD1, 5 bases. V shed 1 base and J shed 3 bases, with 9 bases lying between them. Per the germline V gene, CDR1 is LNHDA and CDR2 is SQIVND (reference sequence). This CDR3 is 14 amino acids long.